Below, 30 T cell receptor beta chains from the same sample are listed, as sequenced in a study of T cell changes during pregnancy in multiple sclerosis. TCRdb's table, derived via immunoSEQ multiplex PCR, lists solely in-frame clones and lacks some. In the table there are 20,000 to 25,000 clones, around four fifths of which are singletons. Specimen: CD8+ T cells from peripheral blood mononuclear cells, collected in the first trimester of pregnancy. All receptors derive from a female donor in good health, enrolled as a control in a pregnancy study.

In DNA, the CDR3 is TGTGCCAGCAGTTTCACAGGGGTTAATGAAAAACTGTTTTTT. This translates into CASSFTGVNEKLFF. V gene TRBV27 combines with J gene TRBJ1-4, with 7 bases that match TRBD1. Germline V gene lookup returns CDR1 MNHEY and CDR2 SMNVEV (reference sequence). J was trimmed by 4 bases and V by 3 bases; bases with no gene match: 2. CDR3 size: 14 residues.

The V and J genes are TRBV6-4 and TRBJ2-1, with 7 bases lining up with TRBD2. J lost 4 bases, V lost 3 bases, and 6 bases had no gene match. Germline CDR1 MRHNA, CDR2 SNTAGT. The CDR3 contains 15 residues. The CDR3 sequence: CASSEGAGDYNEQFF. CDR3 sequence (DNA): TGTGCCAGCAGTGAGGGCGCGGGGGATTACAATGAGCAGTTCTTC.

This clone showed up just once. The CDR3 protein is CASGLAGRSYEQYF. Written as DNA, the CDR3 is TGTGCTAGTGGTTTGGCAGGGAGGTCCTACGAGCAGTACTTC. The chain is built from TRBV12-5 and TRBJ2-7; tentatively, D is TRBD2 (6 bases). In germline, CDR1 is LGHNT, CDR2 FRNRAP. This CDR3 spans 14 amino acids. Trimming cost V 1 base and J 1 base, with 8 bases left between them. Using reference TRBV12-5 and TRBJ2-7 for the parts outside the CDR3, the full variable domain is DARVTQTPRHKVTEMGQEVTMRCQPILGHNTVFWYRQTMMQGLELLAYFRNRAPLDDSGMPKDRFSAEMPDATLATLKIQPSEPRDSAVYFCASGLAGRSYEQYFGPGTRLTVT.

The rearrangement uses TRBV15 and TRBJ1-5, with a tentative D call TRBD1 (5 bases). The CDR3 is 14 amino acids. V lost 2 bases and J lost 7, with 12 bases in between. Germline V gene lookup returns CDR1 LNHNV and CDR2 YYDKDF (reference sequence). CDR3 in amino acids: CATSRPDAGQPQHF. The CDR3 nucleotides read TGTGCCACCAGCAGACCCGACGCAGGGCAGCCCCAGCATTTT.

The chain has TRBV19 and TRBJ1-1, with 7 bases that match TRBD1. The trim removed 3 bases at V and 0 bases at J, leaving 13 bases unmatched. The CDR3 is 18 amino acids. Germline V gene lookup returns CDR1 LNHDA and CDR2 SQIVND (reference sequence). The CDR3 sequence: CASSIIVRTGVMNTEAFF. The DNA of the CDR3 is TGTGCCAGTAGTATTATCGTCAGGACAGGAGTTATGAACACTGAAGCTTTCTTT.

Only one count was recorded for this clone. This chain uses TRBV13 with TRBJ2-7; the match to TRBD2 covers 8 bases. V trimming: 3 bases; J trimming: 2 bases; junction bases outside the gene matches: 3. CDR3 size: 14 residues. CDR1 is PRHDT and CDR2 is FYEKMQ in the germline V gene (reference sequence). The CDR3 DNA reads TGTGCCAGCAGCTTCGGGGGGGGCGCCTACGAGCAGTACTTC. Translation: CASSFGGGAYEQYF.

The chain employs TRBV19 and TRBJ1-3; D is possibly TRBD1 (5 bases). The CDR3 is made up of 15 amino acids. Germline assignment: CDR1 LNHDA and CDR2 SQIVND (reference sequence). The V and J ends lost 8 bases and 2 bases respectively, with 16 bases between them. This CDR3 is CASRGAGGPGNTIYF. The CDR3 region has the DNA TGTGCCAGTCGTGGGGCAGGTGGTCCTGGAAACACCATATATTTT.

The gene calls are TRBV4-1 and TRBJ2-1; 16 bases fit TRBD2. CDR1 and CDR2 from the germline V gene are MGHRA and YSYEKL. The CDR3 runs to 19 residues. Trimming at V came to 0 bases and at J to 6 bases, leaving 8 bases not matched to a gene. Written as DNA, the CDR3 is TGCGCCAGCAGCCAAGACGGGACTAGCGGGGGGGCCCCACGCAATGAGCAGTTCTTC. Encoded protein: CASSQDGTSGGAPRNEQFF.

The CDR3 DNA is TGTGCCAGCAGCGACTCGGGCAATGAGCAGTTCTTC. Amino acids: CASSDSGNEQFF. The J gene is TRBJ2-1, the V gene TRBV6-6, with unresolved D. CDR3 length: 12 residues. Germline V gives CDR1 MNHNY, CDR2 SVGAGI (reference sequence). V lost 6 bases and J lost 6, with 9 bases in between.

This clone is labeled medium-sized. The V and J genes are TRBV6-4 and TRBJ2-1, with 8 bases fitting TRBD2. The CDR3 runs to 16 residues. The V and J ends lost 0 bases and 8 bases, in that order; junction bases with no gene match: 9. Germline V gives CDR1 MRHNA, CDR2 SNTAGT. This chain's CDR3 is CASSDSGSGEAHEQFF. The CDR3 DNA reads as TGTGCCAGCAGTGACTCTGGTAGCGGGGAGGCCCATGAGCAGTTCTTC.

Here the CDR3 DNA reads TGTGCCAGCAGTCCCTTTTTCCGGGACTGGCAGTATTTT. It yields the protein CASSPFFRDWQYF. This rearrangement joins TRBV14 to TRBJ2-3; D might be TRBD2 (6 bases). V dropped 6 bases and J dropped 11 bases, with 18 bases sitting between them. Germline CDR1 reads SGHDN; CDR2 reads FVKESK. The CDR3 sequence is 13 residues long.

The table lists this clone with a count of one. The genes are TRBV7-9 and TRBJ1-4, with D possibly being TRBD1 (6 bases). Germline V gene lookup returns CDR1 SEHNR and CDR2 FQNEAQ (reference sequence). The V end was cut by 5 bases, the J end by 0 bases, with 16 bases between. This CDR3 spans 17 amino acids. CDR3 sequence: CASSARTVLTTNEKLFF. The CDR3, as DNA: TGTGCCAGCAGCGCCCGGACAGTTCTCACAACTAATGAAAAACTGTTTTTT.

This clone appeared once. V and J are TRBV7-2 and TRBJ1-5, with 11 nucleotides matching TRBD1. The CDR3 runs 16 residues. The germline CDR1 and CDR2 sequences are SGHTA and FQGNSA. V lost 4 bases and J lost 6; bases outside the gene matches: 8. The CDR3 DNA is TGTGCCAGCAGCTCAGGGACAGGGGGTATAGGTCAGCCCCAGCATTTT. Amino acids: CASSSGTGGIGQPQHF.

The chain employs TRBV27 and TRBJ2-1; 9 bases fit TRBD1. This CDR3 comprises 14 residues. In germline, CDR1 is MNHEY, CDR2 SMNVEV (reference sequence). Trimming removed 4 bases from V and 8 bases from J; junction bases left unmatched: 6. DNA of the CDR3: TGTGCCAGCAGTTCCGGGACAGGGTTAGATGAGCAGTTCTTC. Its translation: CASSSGTGLDEQFF.

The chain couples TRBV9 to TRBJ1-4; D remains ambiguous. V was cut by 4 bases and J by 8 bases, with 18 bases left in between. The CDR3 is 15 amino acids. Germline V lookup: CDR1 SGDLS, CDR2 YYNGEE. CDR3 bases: TGTGCCAGCAGCAAATCTGGGGTCGCGGGCGAAAAACTGTTTTTT. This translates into CASSKSGVAGEKLFF.

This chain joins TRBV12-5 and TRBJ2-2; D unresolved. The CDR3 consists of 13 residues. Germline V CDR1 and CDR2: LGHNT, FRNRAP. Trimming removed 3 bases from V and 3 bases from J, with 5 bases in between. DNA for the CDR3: TGTGCTAGTGGTTTCGACTACACCGGGGAGCTGTTTTTT. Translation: CASGFDYTGELFF.

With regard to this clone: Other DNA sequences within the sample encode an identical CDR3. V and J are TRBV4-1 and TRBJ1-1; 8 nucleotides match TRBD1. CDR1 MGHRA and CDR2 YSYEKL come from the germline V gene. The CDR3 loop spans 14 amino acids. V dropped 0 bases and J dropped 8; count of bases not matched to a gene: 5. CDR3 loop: CASSQEPGGAEAFF. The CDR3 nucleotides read TGCGCCAGCAGCCAAGAACCAGGGGGCGCGGAAGCTTTCTTT.

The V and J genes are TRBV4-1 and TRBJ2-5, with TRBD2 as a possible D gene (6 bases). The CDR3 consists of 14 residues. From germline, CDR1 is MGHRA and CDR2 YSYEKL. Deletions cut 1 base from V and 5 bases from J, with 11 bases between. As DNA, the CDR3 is TGCGCCAGCAGCCAAGCGGGAGACTTGGAGACCCAGTACTTC. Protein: CASSQAGDLETQYF.

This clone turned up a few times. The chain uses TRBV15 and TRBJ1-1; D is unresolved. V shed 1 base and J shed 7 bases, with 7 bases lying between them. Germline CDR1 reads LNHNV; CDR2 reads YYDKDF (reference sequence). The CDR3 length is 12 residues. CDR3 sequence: CATSRGTLEAFF. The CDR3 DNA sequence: TGTGCCACCAGCAGAGGGACTCTTGAAGCTTTCTTT.

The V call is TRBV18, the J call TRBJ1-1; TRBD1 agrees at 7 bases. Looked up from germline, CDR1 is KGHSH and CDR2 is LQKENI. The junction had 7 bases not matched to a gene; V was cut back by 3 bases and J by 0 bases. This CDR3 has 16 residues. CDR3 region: CASSPRRGQMNTEAFF. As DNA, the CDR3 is TGTGCCAGCTCACCCCGCCGGGGACAGATGAACACTGAAGCTTTCTTT. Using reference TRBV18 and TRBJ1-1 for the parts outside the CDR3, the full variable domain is NAGVMQNPRHLVRRRGQEARLRCSPMKGHSHVYWYRQLPEEGLKFMVYLQKENIIDESGMPKERFSAEFPKEGPSILRIQQVVRGDSAAYFCASSPRRGQMNTEAFFGQGTRLTVV.

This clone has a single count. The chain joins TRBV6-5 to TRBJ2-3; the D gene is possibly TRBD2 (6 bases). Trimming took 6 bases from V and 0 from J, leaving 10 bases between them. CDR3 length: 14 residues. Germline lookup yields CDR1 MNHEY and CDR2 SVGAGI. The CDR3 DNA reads TGTGCCAGCAGAGATAGCGGTAGCACAGATACGCAGTATTTT. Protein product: CASRDSGSTDTQYF.

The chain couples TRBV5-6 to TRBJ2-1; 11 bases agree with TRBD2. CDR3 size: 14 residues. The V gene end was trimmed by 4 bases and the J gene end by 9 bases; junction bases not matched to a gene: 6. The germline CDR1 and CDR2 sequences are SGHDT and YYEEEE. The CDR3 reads CASSPSLAGVEQFF. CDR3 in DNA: TGTGCCAGCAGCCCCTCACTAGCGGGAGTTGAGCAGTTCTTC.

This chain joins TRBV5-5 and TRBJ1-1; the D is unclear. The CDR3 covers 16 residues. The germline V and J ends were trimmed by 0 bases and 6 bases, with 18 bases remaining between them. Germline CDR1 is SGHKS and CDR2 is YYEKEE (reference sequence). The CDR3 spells CASSLVADPSGAEAFF. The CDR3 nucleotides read TGTGCCAGCAGCTTGGTGGCAGACCCATCCGGGGCTGAAGCTTTCTTT.

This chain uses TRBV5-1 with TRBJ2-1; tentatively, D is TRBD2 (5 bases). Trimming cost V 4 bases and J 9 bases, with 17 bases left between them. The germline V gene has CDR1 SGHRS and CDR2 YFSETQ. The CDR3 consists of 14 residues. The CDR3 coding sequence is TGCGCCAGCAGCCCCCGGGAACTAAGCAGTGAGCAGTTCTTC. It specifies CASSPRELSSEQFF. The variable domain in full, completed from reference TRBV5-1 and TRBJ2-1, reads KAGVTQTPRYLIKTRGQQVTLSCSPISGHRSVSWYQQTPGQGLQFLFEYFSETQRNKGNFPGRFSGRQFSNSRSEMNVSTLELGDSALYLCASSPRELSSEQFFGPGTRLTVL.

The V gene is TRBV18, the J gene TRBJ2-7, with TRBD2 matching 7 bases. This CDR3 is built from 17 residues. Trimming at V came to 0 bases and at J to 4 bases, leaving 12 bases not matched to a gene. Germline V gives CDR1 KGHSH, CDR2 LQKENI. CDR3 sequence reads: CASSPPGRELARYEQYF. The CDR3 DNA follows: TGTGCCAGCTCACCACCGGGGCGGGAACTAGCGCGTTACGAGCAGTACTTC.

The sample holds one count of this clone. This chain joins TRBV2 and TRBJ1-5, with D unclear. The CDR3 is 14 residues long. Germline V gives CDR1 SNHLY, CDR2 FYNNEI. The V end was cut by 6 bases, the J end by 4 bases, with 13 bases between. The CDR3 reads CASSAERWNQPQHF. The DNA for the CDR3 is TGTGCCAGCAGCGCGGAACGCTGGAATCAGCCCCAGCATTTT.

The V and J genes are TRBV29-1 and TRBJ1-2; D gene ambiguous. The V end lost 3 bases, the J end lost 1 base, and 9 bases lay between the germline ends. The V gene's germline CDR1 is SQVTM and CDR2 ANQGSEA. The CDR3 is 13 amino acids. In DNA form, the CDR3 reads TGCAGCGTTGATGAGGTGGATAACTATGGCTACACCTTC. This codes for CSVDEVDNYGYTF. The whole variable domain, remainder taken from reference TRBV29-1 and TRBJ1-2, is SAVISQKPSRDICQRGTSLTIQCQVDSQVTMMFWYRQQPGQSLTLIATANQGSEATYESGFVIDKFPISRPNLTFSTLTVSNMSPEDSSIYLCSVDEVDNYGYTFGSGTRLTVV.

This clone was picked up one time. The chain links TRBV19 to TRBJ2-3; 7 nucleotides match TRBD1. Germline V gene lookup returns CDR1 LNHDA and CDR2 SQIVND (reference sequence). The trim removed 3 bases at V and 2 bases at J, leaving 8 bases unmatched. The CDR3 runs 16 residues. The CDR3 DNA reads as TGTGCCAGTAGTATCGTCCGGGACAGATCCACAGATACGCAGTATTTT. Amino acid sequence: CASSIVRDRSTDTQYF.

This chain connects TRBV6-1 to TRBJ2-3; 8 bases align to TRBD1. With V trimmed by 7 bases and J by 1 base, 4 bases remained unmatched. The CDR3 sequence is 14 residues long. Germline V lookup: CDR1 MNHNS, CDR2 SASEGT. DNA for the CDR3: TGTGCCAGCACAGGGGGCTCTGGCACAGATACGCAGTATTTT. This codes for CASTGGSGTDTQYF.

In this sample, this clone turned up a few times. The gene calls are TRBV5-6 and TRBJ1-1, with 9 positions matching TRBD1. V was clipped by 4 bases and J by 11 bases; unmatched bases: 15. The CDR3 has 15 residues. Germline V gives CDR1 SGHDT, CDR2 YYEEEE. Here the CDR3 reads CASSDGTGRAHMAFF. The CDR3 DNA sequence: TGTGCCAGCAGCGACGGGACAGGGCGGGCTCATATGGCTTTCTTT.